A single sample is the source of the 7 T cell receptor beta chains below, sequenced in a study of blood T cell repertoires in COVID-19. Method: immunoSEQ multiplex PCR; TCRdb's copy keeps in-frame clones and lacks some. This sample yields 200,000 to 250,000 clones, of which more than 75% are seen a single time; approximately 13% belongs to the top ten. The specimen was peripheral blood. The receptor set was obtained from a man older than 75 with acute or convalescent COVID-19.

This clone was seen a single time. This chain links TRBV29-1 with TRBJ1-1; possibly TRBD1 for D (6 bases). CDR1 SQVTM and CDR2 ANQGSEA come from the germline V gene. The CDR3 extends over 16 amino acids. Trimming took 2 bases from V and 0 from J, leaving 16 bases between them. CDR3 nucleotides: TGCAGCGTTGAATCAACCGGGACACTCATGAACACTGAAGCTTTCTTT. It is translated as CSVESTGTLMNTEAFF.

This clone was detected only once. V and J are TRBV6-4 and TRBJ2-2; TRBD2 matches at 8 bases. The CDR3 spans 14 residues. Germline CDR1 is MRHNA and CDR2 is SNTAGT. Trimming took 9 bases from V and 0 from J; bases not matched to a gene: 3. The CDR3 loop is CASSLAANTGELFF. The CDR3 DNA follows: TGTGCCAGTTCACTAGCGGCGAACACCGGGGAGCTGTTTTTT.

This clone was detected once. The gene calls are TRBV5-1 and TRBJ1-1; no definite D call. Looked up from germline, CDR1 is SGHRS and CDR2 is YFSETQ. Trimming pared 6 bases from V and 4 bases from J, leaving 16 bases between. The CDR3 is 14 residues long. The CDR3 bases are TGCGCCAGCACTACGTCGGGAGGCAGCACTGAAGCTTTCTTT. This translates into CASTTSGGSTEAFF.

In the case of this clone: The sample holds other DNA sequences that translate to the same CDR3. This chain links TRBV6-5 with TRBJ2-7; D call uncertain. CDR3 length: 13 residues. The germline V gene encodes CDR1 MNHEY and CDR2 SVGAGI. V lost 5 bases, J lost 1 base, and 9 bases lay in between. The chain's CDR3 is CASSPTGSYEQYF. CDR3 coding DNA: TGTGCCAGCAGTCCCACCGGGTCCTACGAGCAGTACTTC.

This rearrangement joins TRBV28 to TRBJ2-3, with 12 bases lining up with TRBD2. Germline V lookup: CDR1 MDHEN, CDR2 SYDVKM. The ends lost 2 bases at V and 3 bases at J; junction bases unmatched: 6. The CDR3 loop spans 17 amino acids. The CDR3 loop reads CASSLTLAGGATDTQYF. CDR3 DNA: TGTGCCAGCAGTTTAACCCTAGCGGGAGGGGCGACAGATACGCAGTATTTT. The full variable domain, in which reference TRBV28 and TRBJ2-3 provide the parts outside the CDR3, is DVKVTQSSRYLVKRTGEKVFLECVQDMDHENMFWYRQDPGLGLRLIYFSYDVKMKEKGDIPEGYSVSREKKERFSLILESASTNQTSMYLCASSLTLAGGATDTQYFGPGTRLTVL.

The chain has TRBV20-1 and TRBJ2-1; TRBD2 matches 7 bases. This CDR3 comprises 18 residues. Losses at the gene ends were 3 bases for V and 0 bases for J; bases not matched to a gene: 14. CDR1 is DFQATT and CDR2 is SNEGSKA in the germline V gene (reference sequence). Here the CDR3 reads CSASETPGTTSSYNEQFF. The CDR3 coding sequence is TGCAGTGCTAGTGAAACCCCCGGGACTACTAGCTCCTACAATGAGCAGTTCTTC.

This chain uses TRBV11-3 with TRBJ2-3; D perhaps matches TRBD2 (7 bases). The length of the CDR3 is 15 residues. Trimming cost V 5 bases and J 1 base, with 13 bases left between them. Germline-derived CDR1 and CDR2 are SGHNT and YENEEA. The CDR3 sequence is CASSASGGGTDTQYF. The CDR3, as DNA: TGTGCCAGCAGCGCCTCGGGGGGCGGCACAGATACGCAGTATTTT.